The 18 T cell receptor beta chains listed next were all sequenced from one sample in a study of T-cell reconstitution after alpha-beta-depleted transplantation in children. Preparation of the TCRbeta library used unique molecular identifiers. TCRdb reprocessed the PCR reads with MiXCR, giving one entry per CDR3 protein. The repertoire holds 780,000 or so distinct CDR3 sequences, with around 17% as singletons. The sequenced sample was PBMCs, mostly from graft donor cells, obtained 360 days after TCRalphabeta/CD19-depleted stem cell transplant. The receptors were gathered from a male patient under 18 who had a stem cell transplant for acute lymphoblastic leukemia, so the T cells may come from the graft donor.

The chain uses TRBV7-2 and TRBJ1-1; a weak D match, TRBD1 (5 bases). The CDR3 loop spans 13 amino acids. Germline-derived CDR1 and CDR2 are SGHTA and FQGNSA. Trimming left V 2 bases short and J 11 bases short, with 15 bases between. CDR3 sequence reads: CASSLHGGRIAFF. Written as DNA, the CDR3 is TGTGCCAGCAGCTTACACGGGGGGAGGATCGCTTTCTTT.

In this sample, this clonotype turned up a few times. The CDR3 sequence: CASSWDSNIQYF. In DNA form, the CDR3 reads TGCGCCAGCAGCTGGGACAGTAACATTCAGTACTTC. The J gene is TRBJ2-4, the V gene TRBV5-1, with TRBD1 matching 7 bases. CDR1 and CDR2 from the germline V gene are SGHRS and YFSETQ. Trimming cost V 3 bases and J 7 bases; bases outside gene matches: 1. The CDR3 sequence is 12 residues long.

This chain links TRBV5-1 with TRBJ1-2; D remains unclear. The V gene lost 1 base and the J gene lost 4 bases, with 8 bases spanning the gap. The CDR3 runs 13 residues. Germline loops: CDR1 SGHRS, CDR2 YFSETQ. This CDR3 is CASSLSVTYGYTF. The CDR3 DNA sequence: TGCGCCAGCAGCTTGTCAGTCACCTATGGCTACACCTTC.

This clonotype appeared many times. This chain connects TRBV14 to TRBJ2-1; TRBD2 agrees at 7 bases. The CDR3 extends over 14 amino acids. CDR1 and CDR2 (germline): SGHDN, FVKESK. V lost 3 bases and J lost 4; bases outside the gene matches: 3. The CDR3 bases are TGTGCCAGCAGCCAGGTCGGGGGGTACAATGAGCAGTTCTTC. This translates into CASSQVGGYNEQFF.

The genes are TRBV7-3 and TRBJ2-7; perhaps D is TRBD1 or TRBD2 (5 bases each). CDR1 is SGHTA, CDR2 FQGTGA, per germline. V was clipped by 4 bases and J by 7 bases, with 20 bases between them. This CDR3 has 15 residues. The CDR3: CASSSGRTFSREQYF. The CDR3 nucleotides are TGTGCCAGCAGCTCGGGACGGACATTTTCTCGGGAGCAGTACTTC.

This clonotype was observed a few times. The chain recombines TRBV11-3 with TRBJ2-2; the D call may be TRBD1 or TRBD2 (5 bases each). The CDR3 loop spans 15 amino acids. V lost 5 bases, J lost 4 bases, and 14 bases lay in between. Germline values: CDR1 SGHNT, CDR2 YENEEA. The CDR3 loop is CASSPGPLGTGELFF. The CDR3 bases are TGTGCCAGCAGCCCGGGACCCCTAGGCACCGGGGAGCTGTTTTTT.

This clonotype was seen more than once but under ten times. The chain has TRBV6-5 and TRBJ2-2; 9 bases map to TRBD2. Per germline, CDR1 MNHEY and CDR2 SVGAGI. Losses at the gene ends were 2 bases for V and 6 bases for J; bases not matched to a gene: 7. The CDR3 is 16 residues long. The CDR3 DNA reads as TGTGCCAGCAGTTACAGTTTAGGGACTAGCCCCGGGGAGCTGTTTTTT. Translation: CASSYSLGTSPGELFF.

This chain links TRBV7-9 with TRBJ1-3; D not certain. V was clipped by 1 base and J by 0 bases, with 10 bases between them. CDR1 is SEHNR, CDR2 FQNEAQ, per germline (reference sequence). This CDR3 is 16 amino acids long. In DNA, the CDR3 is TGTGCCAGCAGCTTAGGGGCAGGCCGCTCTGGAAACACCATATATTTT. Translating it yields CASSLGAGRSGNTIYF. The full variable domain, completed using reference TRBV7-9 and TRBJ1-3, is DTGVSQNPRHKITKRGQNVTFRCDPISEHNRLYWYRQTLGQGPEFLTYFQNEAQLEKSRLLSDRFSAERPKGSFSTLEIQRTEQGDSAMYLCASSLGAGRSGNTIYFGEGSWLTVV.

The chain links TRBV19 to TRBJ2-2; D perhaps matches TRBD2 (5 bases). This CDR3 comprises 15 residues. V was pared by 2 bases and J by 5 bases, with 12 bases between. Germline V gene lookup returns CDR1 LNHDA and CDR2 SQIVND (reference sequence). CDR3 loop: CASSIRSGPTGELFF. The CDR3 region has the DNA TGTGCCAGTAGTATAAGAAGCGGACCTACCGGGGAGCTGTTTTTT.

Ten or more counts support this clonotype. The V and J genes are TRBV7-9 and TRBJ2-1; D gene uncertain. The CDR3 spans 17 residues. Germline V gives CDR1 SEHNR, CDR2 FQNEAQ (reference sequence). The ends were cut back, 5 bases at V and 6 bases at J, with 23 bases in the middle. CDR3 nucleotide sequence: TGTGCCAGCAGCCCCGAACCATTTCGTTTCCCGCGCAATGAGCAGTTCTTC. It is translated as CASSPEPFRFPRNEQFF. The full variable domain, its missing parts supplied by reference TRBV7-9 and TRBJ2-1, is DTGVSQNPRHKITKRGQNVTFRCDPISEHNRLYWYRQTLGQGPEFLTYFQNEAQLEKSRLLSDRFSAERPKGSFSTLEIQRTEQGDSAMYLCASSPEPFRFPRNEQFFGPGTRLTVL.

This clonotype was counted between two and nine times. This chain links TRBV7-3 with TRBJ2-1; TRBD2 matches 13 bases. The germline V gene encodes CDR1 SGHTA and CDR2 FQGTGA. The CDR3 consists of 15 residues. Trimming removed 5 bases from V and 7 bases from J; junction bases left unmatched: 5. This CDR3 is CASSAGLAGNNEQFF. CDR3 DNA: TGTGCCAGCAGCGCGGGACTAGCGGGAAATAATGAGCAGTTCTTC.

The rearrangement joins TRBV4-1 to TRBJ2-3, with D unresolved. CDR3 size: 13 residues. Trimming cost V 3 bases and J 6 bases, with 10 bases left between them. The V gene's germline CDR1 is MGHRA and CDR2 YSYEKL. The CDR3 is CASSHPARDTQYF. As DNA, the CDR3 is TGCGCCAGCAGCCATCCTGCGAGGGATACGCAGTATTTT.

This clonotype was counted many times. This chain links TRBV20-1 with TRBJ1-1; 11 nucleotides align to TRBD1. The CDR3 length is 16 residues. V lost 2 bases to trimming and J lost 1 base; unmatched junction nucleotides: 6. Germline V gene lookup returns CDR1 DFQATT and CDR2 SNEGSKA (reference sequence). CDR3 sequence (DNA): TGCAGTGCTAGAAGAGGGACAGGGGGTTCGAACACTGAAGCTTTCTTT. Amino acid sequence: CSARRGTGGSNTEAFF.

This clonotype showed up many times. V is TRBV29-1 and J is TRBJ2-1, with 9 bases identical to TRBD2. Looked up from germline, CDR1 is SQVTM and CDR2 is ANQGSEA. The trim removed 5 bases at V and 4 bases at J, leaving 6 bases unmatched. The CDR3 runs to 14 residues. The CDR3 loop is CSVLTSGLYNEQFF. CDR3 in DNA: TGCAGCGTTCTGACTAGCGGATTATACAATGAGCAGTTCTTC.

The chain recombines TRBV4-1 with TRBJ1-1, with D perhaps matching TRBD1 (5 bases). The germline V and J ends were trimmed by 5 bases and 3 bases, with 19 bases remaining between them. Looked up from germline, CDR1 is MGHRA and CDR2 is YSYEKL. The CDR3 runs to 16 residues. CDR3 region: CASSVAAGRGYTEAFF. The CDR3 DNA follows: TGCGCCAGCAGCGTAGCCGCGGGACGGGGATACACTGAAGCTTTCTTT.

In its sample, this clonotype was seen many times. V gene TRBV10-3 combines with J gene TRBJ1-4, with TRBD1 matching 8 bases. The CDR3 is made up of 12 amino acids. CDR1 and CDR2 (germline): ENHRY, SYGVKD. V lost 8 bases, J lost 7 bases, and 3 bases stayed unmatched. The CDR3 loop reads CAIGQGSEKLFF. The CDR3 DNA follows: TGTGCCATCGGACAGGGAAGTGAAAAACTGTTTTTT.

The chain combines TRBV18 with TRBJ2-1, with a tentative D call TRBD1 (5 bases). Trimming stripped 4 bases from V and 8 bases from J, with 21 bases between. Germline CDR1 reads KGHSH; CDR2 reads LQKENI. CDR3 length: 16 amino acids. In DNA form, the CDR3 reads TGTGCCAGCTCACGGCCCTGGAGCAGGGCTTGGGATGAGCAGTTCTTC. Its translation: CASSRPWSRAWDEQFF.

This clonotype was seen once. The chain is built from TRBV20-1 and TRBJ2-1, with D unclear. CDR1 and CDR2 from the germline V gene are DFQATT and SNEGSKA (reference sequence). Trimming took 7 bases from V and 2 from J, leaving 12 bases between them. The CDR3 spans 13 residues. The CDR3 nucleotides read TGCAGTGGGGGTGACGGCCCCTACAATGAGCAGTTCTTC. Protein: CSGGDGPYNEQFF.